This is a list of T cell receptor beta chains from one sample in a study of spatial heterogeneity in lung cancer. TCRdb re-called the 5' RACE reads through MiXCR, storing one row per CDR3 protein. The data hold tens of thousands of distinct CDR3 sequences, with approximately 7% observed a single time. The sequences come from PBMCs, collected at surgery. The receptors were sampled from a female donor with early-stage non-small cell lung cancer. CDR3s include the opening cysteine and the closing phenylalanine or tryptophan. Fields, in order: CDR3 protein, CDR3 DNA, J gene, D gene, V gene, clone size. A D gene is named only where the DNA matches it firmly. Some rows have no size entry. The others give once, few or many, or a class for an expanded clone.

CDR3: CASSLQGTAVFGEQYF
DNA: TGCGCCAGCAGCTTGCAAGGGACAGCAGTTTTTGGAGAGCAGTACTTC
J: TRBJ2-7
D: TRBD1
V: TRBV5-1
size: .

CDR3: CSATQGALAQPQHF
DNA: TGCAGTGCTACGCAGGGGGCATTGGCTCAGCCCCAGCATTTT
J: TRBJ1-5
D: TRBD1
V: TRBV20-1
size: many

CDR3: CASSLMQRANYGYTF
DNA: TGTGCCAGCAGTTTAATGCAGCGTGCTAACTATGGCTACACCTTC
J: TRBJ1-2
D: .
V: TRBV12-3/TRBV12-4
size: many

CDR3: CASSLSGGGYEQYF
DNA: TGTGCCAGTAGCCTATCCGGGGGTGGCTACGAGCAGTACTTC
J: TRBJ2-7
D: .
V: TRBV19
size: .

CDR3: CASRGWGEQFF
DNA: TGTGCCAGCCGAGGGTGGGGTGAGCAGTTCTTC
J: TRBJ2-1
D: .
V: TRBV14
size: many

CDR3: CAGSGSLLSGANVLTF
DNA: TGTGCCGGAAGCGGGAGTCTCCTCTCTGGGGCCAACGTCCTGACTTTC
J: TRBJ2-6
D: TRBD2
V: TRBV6-2/TRBV6-3
size: .

CDR3: CAISPGLAGGRMSSTDTQYF
DNA: TGTGCCATCAGCCCCGGACTAGCGGGGGGGCGGATGTCTAGCACAGATACGCAGTATTTT
J: TRBJ2-3
D: TRBD2
V: TRBV10-3
size: many

CDR3: CASSLGDRNQETQYF
DNA: TGCGCCAGCAGCTTGGGGGACAGGAACCAAGAGACCCAGTACTTC
J: TRBJ2-5
D: TRBD1
V: TRBV5-1
size: many

CDR3: CASRTSGGTGELFF
DNA: TGTGCCAGTAGGACTAGCGGGGGTACTGGGGAGCTGTTTTTT
J: TRBJ2-2
D: TRBD2
V: TRBV7-8
size: .

CDR3: CSVVASLQQFF
DNA: TGCAGCGTTGTCGCGAGTCTACAGCAGTTCTTC
J: TRBJ2-1
D: .
V: TRBV29-1
size: many

CDR3: CASCPGVLRTDTQYF
DNA: TGCGCCAGCTGCCCAGGAGTACTCCGCACAGATACGCAGTATTTT
J: TRBJ2-3
D: .
V: TRBV4-1
size: .

CDR3: CASSSDRGRYEQYF
DNA: TGCGCCAGCAGCTCCGACAGGGGTCGCTACGAGCAGTACTTC
J: TRBJ2-7
D: TRBD1
V: TRBV5-1
size: .

CDR3: CASSSSSSHTDTQYF
DNA: TGTGCCAGCAGTTCCTCTAGCAGTCACACAGATACGCAGTATTTT
J: TRBJ2-3
D: .
V: TRBV12-3/TRBV12-4
size: .

CDR3: CASSLSGSGELFF
DNA: TGCGCCAGCAGCTTGTCGGGGTCCGGGGAGCTGTTTTTT
J: TRBJ2-2
D: .
V: TRBV5-1
size: .

CDR3: CASSLQGSYGYTF
DNA: TGTGCCAGCAGCCTCCAGGGGAGCTATGGCTACACCTTC
J: TRBJ1-2
D: .
V: TRBV7-9
size: many

CDR3: CASSLSGHRHF
DNA: TGTGCCAGCAGCCTCTCGGGACATAGGCACTTC
J: TRBJ2-7
D: .
V: TRBV5-8
size: many

CDR3: CASSHRRGQGPDTQYF
DNA: TGCGCCAGCAGCCACCGACGGGGACAGGGACCAGATACGCAGTATTTT
J: TRBJ2-3
D: TRBD1
V: TRBV4-3
size: .

CDR3: CASSLGGDTQYF
DNA: TGTGCCAGCAGTCTCGGGGGCGATACGCAGTATTTT
J: TRBJ2-3
D: .
V: TRBV28
size: many

CDR3: CASTDSGTSSNEQFF
DNA: TGTGCCAGCACCGATTCCGGGACTAGCAGCAATGAGCAGTTCTTC
J: TRBJ2-1
D: TRBD2
V: TRBV12-3/TRBV12-4
size: many

CDR3: CSVVRTSGGPETQYF
DNA: TGCAGCGTTGTGAGGACTAGCGGGGGGCCGGAGACCCAGTACTTC
J: TRBJ2-5
D: TRBD2
V: TRBV29-1
size: many

CDR3: CASSEMGSSYNEQFF
DNA: TGTGCCAGCAGTGAAATGGGGAGCTCCTACAATGAGCAGTTCTTC
J: TRBJ2-1
D: .
V: TRBV2
size: .

CDR3: CASSLDGTTGEQYF
DNA: TGTGCCAGCAGCTTAGACGGGACCACGGGAGAGCAGTACTTC
J: TRBJ2-7
D: .
V: TRBV7-2
size: many

CDR3: CASRPQGIDTGELFF
DNA: TGCGCCAGCAGGCCCCAGGGCATCGACACCGGGGAGCTGTTTTTT
J: TRBJ2-2
D: .
V: TRBV5-1
size: many

CDR3: CASSHLDRDNSPLHF
DNA: TGTGCCAGCAGCCATCTAGACAGGGATAATTCACCCCTCCACTTT
J: TRBJ1-6
D: TRBD1
V: TRBV3-1
size: many

CDR3: CASSPRQTGELFF
DNA: TGTGCCAGCAGTCCGAGACAAACCGGGGAGCTGTTTTTT
J: TRBJ2-2
D: .
V: TRBV2
size: many

CDR3: CASSSYNNYGYTF
DNA: TGTGCCAGCAGCTCTTACAACAACTATGGCTACACCTTC
J: TRBJ1-2
D: .
V: TRBV5-5
size: many

CDR3: CASSSGGVSWTDTQYF
DNA: TGTGCCAGCAGTAGCGGGGGGGTCAGCTGGACAGATACGCAGTATTTT
J: TRBJ2-3
D: TRBD2
V: TRBV11-2
size: many

CDR3: CASSLDYLRTDTQYF
DNA: TGTGCCAGCAGCCTGGACTACCTAAGGACAGATACGCAGTATTTT
J: TRBJ2-3
D: .
V: TRBV7-2
size: many

CDR3: CASSLTGRIYEQYF
DNA: TGTGCCAGCAGTTTAACCGGCAGGATCTACGAGCAGTACTTC
J: TRBJ2-7
D: .
V: TRBV28
size: .

CDR3: CAWSTNRGTEAFF
DNA: TGTGCCTGGAGCACCAACAGGGGCACTGAAGCTTTCTTT
J: TRBJ1-1
D: TRBD1
V: TRBV30
size: many

CDR3: CASSLIGGAGTEAFF
DNA: TGTGCCAGCAGCTTAATTGGGGGCGCAGGCACTGAAGCTTTCTTT
J: TRBJ1-1
D: .
V: TRBV7-9
size: few

CDR3: CASSLDRKETQYF
DNA: TGTGCCAGCAGCTTGGACCGGAAAGAGACCCAGTACTTC
J: TRBJ2-5
D: .
V: TRBV5-4
size: many

CDR3: CASSEGWRGVYQETQYF
DNA: TGTGCCAGCAGCGAGGGTTGGCGGGGTGTGTACCAAGAGACCCAGTACTTC
J: TRBJ2-5
D: .
V: TRBV5-6
size: many

CDR3: CASARRTQETQYF
DNA: TGTGCCAGCGCGCGGAGGACCCAAGAGACCCAGTACTTC
J: TRBJ2-5
D: .
V: TRBV11-2
size: few

CDR3: CASSLDYNEQFF
DNA: TGTGCCAGCAGCTTAGATTACAATGAGCAGTTCTTC
J: TRBJ2-1
D: .
V: TRBV7-2
size: many

CDR3: CSADRALSGNEQFF
DNA: TGCAGCGCCGACAGGGCCCTCAGTGGTAATGAGCAGTTCTTC
J: TRBJ2-1
D: TRBD1
V: TRBV29-1
size: many

CDR3: CSAAGRNAEAFF
DNA: TGCAGCGCCGCCGGGCGGAACGCTGAAGCTTTCTTT
J: TRBJ1-1
D: .
V: TRBV29-1
size: .

CDR3: CASSYGRSSNQPQHF
DNA: TGTGCCAGCAGTTACGGGCGGTCTAGCAATCAGCCCCAGCATTTT
J: TRBJ1-5
D: .
V: TRBV6-2/TRBV6-3
size: many

CDR3: CASGQALIANTGELFF
DNA: TGTGCCAGCGGCCAGGCCTTAATCGCGAACACCGGGGAGCTGTTTTTT
J: TRBJ2-2
D: .
V: TRBV9
size: many